These 13 T cell receptor beta chains were all obtained from the same sample, sequenced in a study of persistence of HIV-infected CD4 T cells. Lysates of CMV-infected fibroblasts at around 9.9 ug/mL stimulated these cells. CD40L-negative CD69-negative CD45RO-high memory CD4+ T cells were sorted as populations depleted of antigen-responding cells. The immunoSEQ assay was version 4, run in survey mode. Clones were sequenced by immunoSEQ multiplex PCR, and TCRdb holds only the in-frame ones, with some missing. The table shows 25,000 to 30,000 clones, with around four fifths occurring only once. These receptors are not linked to any known antigen. Sample: CD4+ T cells sorted from PBMCs after roughly 19-hour stimulation, taken from a patient who received antiretroviral therapy. All receptors derive from an adult woman with HIV who was CMV-seropositive.

The chain uses TRBV5-4 and TRBJ2-3; no clear D gene. This CDR3 comprises 14 residues. Trimming took off 3 bases at V and 4 bases at J, with 12 bases between the two ends. Germline V lookup: CDR1 SGHNT, CDR2 YYREEE (reference sequence). For the CDR3, the DNA is TGTGCCAGCAGCTCGGCCAGTGTCCCAGATACGCAGTATTTT. This gives the protein CASSSASVPDTQYF.

This CDR3 is CASSERFGAGDEKLFF. The CDR3 nucleotides read TGTGCCAGCAGTGAGAGGTTTGGGGCAGGGGATGAAAAACTGTTTTTT. V and J are TRBV6-1 and TRBJ1-4; the D gene is possibly TRBD1 (6 bases). The CDR3 contains 16 residues. With 3 bases removed from V and 6 bases from J, the gap between germline ends came to 17 bases. Germline V lookup: CDR1 MNHNS, CDR2 SASEGT.

This clone was recorded once. V gene TRBV25-1 combines with J gene TRBJ1-3; D remains unclear. Germline lookup yields CDR1 MGHDK and CDR2 SYGVNS. V lost 4 bases, J lost 4 bases, and 8 bases lay in between. The CDR3 totals 13 residues. CDR3 amino acids: CASSVVGGNTIYF. CDR3 DNA: TGTGCCAGCAGTGTGGTCGGCGGAAACACCATATATTTT.

The chain carries TRBV7-6 and TRBJ1-5; D possibly corresponds to TRBD1 (5 bases). The CDR3 runs to 12 residues. Trimming shortened V by 1 base and J by 13 bases, and 11 bases separated the two germline ends. Looked up from germline, CDR1 is SGHVS and CDR2 is FNYEAQ. The DNA of the CDR3 is TGTGCCAGCAGCTTAGTTGAGGGGCCTCAGCATTTT. Protein product: CASSLVEGPQHF.

This rearrangement joins TRBV5-1 to TRBJ2-2, with a tentative D call TRBD2 (5 bases). Germline V gene data show CDR1 as SGHRS and CDR2 as YFSETQ. CDR3 size: 13 residues. V lost 5 bases and J 5 bases, leaving 10 bases between the germline ends. The CDR3 region has the DNA TGCGCCAGCAGGACGGGGTCGACCGGGGAGCTGTTTTTT. Its protein product is CASRTGSTGELFF. The full variable domain, in which reference TRBV5-1 and TRBJ2-2 provide the parts outside the CDR3, is KAGVTQTPRYLIKTRGQQVTLSCSPISGHRSVSWYQQTPGQGLQFLFEYFSETQRNKGNFPGRFSGRQFSNSRSEMNVSTLELGDSALYLCASRTGSTGELFFGEGSRLTVL.

This clone appeared once. The chain combines TRBV30 with TRBJ2-1; D is uncertain. Germline V CDR1 and CDR2: GTSNPN, SVGIG (reference sequence). Trimming shortened V by 3 bases and J by 7 bases, and 10 bases separated the two germline ends. The CDR3 runs 12 residues. CDR3 in DNA: TGTGCCTGGAGCCGGCTAGATAATGAGCAGTTCTTC. Residues: CAWSRLDNEQFF. Based on the CDR3 plus reference TRBV30 and TRBJ2-1, the full variable domain is SQTIHQWPATLVQPVGSPLSLECTVEGTSNPNLYWYRQAAGRGLQLLFYSVGIGQISSEVPQNLSASRPQDRQFILSSKKLLLSDSGFYLCAWSRLDNEQFFGPGTRLTVL.

V and J are TRBV4-1 and TRBJ2-7; TRBD1 aligns across 10 bases. With V trimmed by 1 base and J by 3 bases, 9 bases remained unmatched. Germline V lookup: CDR1 MGHRA, CDR2 YSYEKL. The CDR3 is made up of 17 amino acids. The CDR3 loop is CASSQGSFRDRGYEQYF. The CDR3 DNA follows: TGCGCCAGCAGCCAAGGTTCTTTTCGGGACAGGGGCTACGAGCAGTACTTC.

The chain combines TRBV5-1 with TRBJ2-5; D remains unclear. With 4 bases removed from V and 0 bases from J, the gap between germline ends came to 7 bases. The CDR3 length is 13 residues. Germline values: CDR1 SGHRS, CDR2 YFSETQ. As DNA, the CDR3 is TGCGCCAGCAGCGGGGTCAACCAAGAGACCCAGTACTTC. The encoded protein is CASSGVNQETQYF.

J is TRBJ2-3 and V is TRBV20-1; TRBD2 aligns across 8 bases. The CDR3 runs 14 residues. CDR1 is DFQATT and CDR2 is SNEGSKA in the germline V gene (reference sequence). V lost 3 bases and J lost 3; bases outside the gene matches: 5. The CDR3 is CSASPGGATDTQYF. CDR3 DNA: TGCAGTGCTAGTCCCGGGGGGGCTACAGATACGCAGTATTTT.

J is TRBJ2-6 and V is TRBV7-2; D is undetermined. In germline, CDR1 is SGHTA, CDR2 FQGNSA. Trimming removed 3 bases at V and 2 bases at J, with 8 bases between. The CDR3 contains 15 residues. The CDR3 nucleotides are TGTGCCAGCAGCTTCTCCAGTGCTGGGGCCAACGTCCTGACTTTC. Protein: CASSFSSAGANVLTF.

This chain links TRBV6-5 with TRBJ1-1, with D uncertain. This CDR3 is 10 amino acids long. V was shortened by 8 bases and J by 7 bases, with 8 bases between the two germline ends. Germline lookup yields CDR1 MNHEY and CDR2 SVGAGI. The CDR3, as DNA: TGTGCCAGCCGCACATATGAAGCTTTCTTT. Translated, it gives CASRTYEAFF.

The V gene is TRBV30, the J gene TRBJ1-1; D possibly corresponds to TRBD1 (6 bases). Germline V lookup: CDR1 GTSNPN, CDR2 SVGIG (reference sequence). Trimming took 7 bases from V and 7 from J, leaving 19 bases between them. CDR3 length: 13 amino acids. This chain's CDR3 is CASKLAGVVEAFF. CDR3 bases: TGTGCCTCAAAATTGGCAGGGGTGGTTGAAGCTTTCTTT.

V gene TRBV15 combines with J gene TRBJ2-3, with 7 bases that match TRBD2. Germline loops: CDR1 LNHNV, CDR2 YYDKDF (reference sequence). The CDR3 has 16 residues. The V gene end was trimmed by 5 bases and the J gene end by 2 bases; junction bases not matched to a gene: 10. For the CDR3, the DNA is TGTGCCACCAGCGGAGGACTAGGGAGGTTCACAGATACGCAGTATTTT. Its protein product is CATSGGLGRFTDTQYF. Complete variable domain (other parts from reference TRBV15 and TRBJ2-3): DAMVIQNPRYQVTQFGKPVTLSCSQTLNHNVMYWYQQKSSQAPKLLFHYYDKDFNNEADTPDNFQSRRPNTSFCFLDIRSPGLGDTAMYLCATSGGLGRFTDTQYFGPGTRLTVL.